The clone carrying this T cell receptor beta chain was counted a few times. Antigen specificity is unknown. This sample is part of a study of T-cell memory formation after mild COVID-19. Study as a whole: The study found TCR clusters largely donor specific.

CDR3 length: 12 residues. Trimming removed 2 bases at V and 9 bases at J, with 10 bases between. Germline V gives CDR1 MNHEY, CDR2 SVGEGT. Points from the study as a whole: Those CD4+ clones that contracted were mainly in CM and EM (CD8+ ones in EMRA).

Barcoded TCR alpha and TCR beta cDNA libraries with UMIs came from 5'RACE using constant-segment primers. TCRdb re-derived calls from the 5' RACE reads in MiXCR, one entry per CDR3 protein. The repertoire holds a few hundred thousand distinct CDR3 sequences, with around 19% as singletons. The chain is built from TRBV6-2 or TRBV6-3 and TRBJ1-1, with D perhaps TRBD1 (6 bases). Sequencing used PBMCs or a T cell subset sorted from them (not recorded which). The sequence derives from a man between 18 and 29 years old who had mild COVID-19 (a few samples of this study predate the infection). Cell type and time point are not known. CDR3 amino acids: CASSYPQGKAFF. The CDR3 nucleotides read TGTGCCAGCAGTTACCCACAGGGAAAAGCTTTCTTT.